The TCR beta chain described here comes from a study of cytomegalovirus exposure and HLA in healthy donors. Primers included in the PCR were 60 Vbeta and 13 Jbeta primers. Produced via immunoSEQ multiplex PCR; TCRdb's table is partial and in-frame only. The repertoire holds hundreds of thousands of clones, with 60% to 80% as singletons. This clone was found a few times. Its target is unknown. With 5 bases clipped from V and 2 bases from J, the junction kept 6 bases outside the gene matches. The germline gives CDR1 SNHLY, CDR2 FYNNEI. This CDR3 contains 14 residues. General study results and limits: A missense DCLRE1C variant was associated with V- and J-gene trimming of TCR beta chains in a later analysis, and an independent cohort replicated the association. Later analysis found that TCR beta chains associated with HLA were more clonally expanded than other, equally common chains. Further analysis was carried out later, and it showed several of the most significant clusters appearing linked to common viral pathogens.

The origin of this receptor is a woman younger than 45 in good health and CMV-seronegative. The sequenced material came from PBMCs. The chain uses TRBV2 and TRBJ2-7; the match to TRBD2 covers 7 bases. This chain's CDR3 is CASSLERGAYEQYF. The CDR3 DNA follows: TGTGCCAGCAGTTTAGAGCGGGGAGCCTACGAGCAGTACTTC.